This T cell receptor (beta chain) emerged from a study of response to subunit inactivated influenza vaccine. General study results and limits: Authors suggested seasonal influenza vaccinations each recruit few new T cells.

In germline, CDR1 is DFQATT, CDR2 SNEGSKA (reference sequence). V was clipped by 3 bases and J by 4 bases, with 7 bases between them. CDR3 length: 12 amino acids. TCRdb itself ran the RT-PCR reads through MiXCR, one entry per CDR3 protein. The profile shows 150,000 to 200,000 distinct CDR3 sequences, about 9% of them singletons. This clonotype came up many times. What it binds is unknown. This chain connects TRBV20-1 to TRBJ2-1; D is uncertain. The receptor comes from a man aged 45 to 65 who received an inactivated influenza vaccine. The material sequenced was non-naive T cells sorted from PBMCs, taken on the day of vaccination. CDR3 loop: CSASIHYNEQFF. In DNA, the CDR3 is TGCAGTGCTAGTATCCATTACAATGAGCAGTTCTTC.